This T cell receptor beta chain was sequenced in a study of blood T cell repertoires in COVID-19. This clone was counted a single time. Germline V gene data show CDR1 as MDHEN and CDR2 as SYDVKM. The CDR3 has 13 residues. Trimming cost V 8 bases and J 3 bases; bases outside gene matches: 5. The participants were between about 18 and 90 years old and came from 20 to 30 US areas. Participants' own reports of clinical history determined their cohort assignment. Shortly before study entry, within 2 weeks, exposed participants had met a COVID-19 case. Methods used by the authors: Reference gene primers were amplified, and this amplification served to estimate nucleated cell counts. This table comes from immunoSEQ multiplex PCR, and its TCRdb copy is limited to in-frame clones, with some not included. V and J calls and clone size are given by that table; D and trimming were obtained from the DNA. The sample yields more than 300,000 clones, more than 85% seen once.

Source material: PBMCs or T cells enriched from blood (not recorded which). The genes are TRBV28 and TRBJ1-2, with 8 bases lining up with TRBD1. This receptor was identified in a woman in her twenties or thirties who had been exposed to COVID-19. The CDR3 DNA follows: TGTGCCAGCCGACAGGGGAATGACTATGGCTACACCTTC. Amino acids: CASRQGNDYGYTF.